This T cell receptor beta chain was sequenced during a study of blood T cell repertoires in COVID-19. Study-level information: Whether acute or convalescent, the COVID-19 samples came from the United States, Italy and Spain.

Only a few counts were recorded for this clone. Measured with immunoSEQ multiplex PCR; TCRdb has only the in-frame clones, and not every one. Among about 400,000 clones listed, 65% to 90% were seen once. Sequences were obtained from peripheral blood. This TCR came from an older woman with COVID-19, enrolled during active disease.

CDR3 sequence (DNA): TGTGCCTGGAGTAAAACAGGCCCCTATGGCTACACCTTC. It codes for CAWSKTGPYGYTF. J is TRBJ1-2 and V is TRBV30, with D perhaps TRBD1 (5 bases). The CDR3 totals 13 residues. The germline CDR1 and CDR2 sequences are GTSNPN and SVGIG (reference sequence). Deletions cut 2 bases from V and 4 bases from J, with 11 bases between.